This T cell receptor beta chain was obtained from a study of regulatory T cells in long-lasting Graves disease. V shed 2 bases and J shed 2 bases, with 17 bases lying between them. Germline V lookup: CDR1 SGHDT, CDR2 YYEEEE. The CDR3 is made up of 17 amino acids. Researchers made TCR beta libraries by using iRepertoire HTBI primers and running Arm-PCR on CDR3 regions. MiXCR, run by TCRdb on the multiplex PCR reads, gives a single entry per CDR3 protein. This table holds hundreds of thousands of distinct CDR3 sequences, around 15% found once. This clonotype showed up many times. Time point here: newly diagnosed GD, antithyroid drugs for less than 3 months. Extracted PBMC RNA gave rise to the TCR library. As collected, the peripheral blood samples measured about 8.1 milliliters each and went into EDTA tubes. In addition, the sample was reused for a study of T cells in Graves' hyperthyroidism and ophthalmopathy.

This chain joins TRBV5-6 and TRBJ1-5, with D possibly being TRBD1 (6 bases). The TCR comes from a woman aged 35-60 years with Graves disease. Sequenced here: peripheral blood mononuclear cells (PBMCs), sampled at new diagnosis, from a patient treated with antithyroid drugs. CDR3 DNA: TGTGCCAGCAGCTTAGGGGGGGGACGGAATGGCAATCAGCCCCAGCATTTT. Encoded protein: CASSLGGGRNGNQPQHF.